These T cell receptor beta chains were read from a single sample in a study of T cell responses to AZD1222 COVID-19 vaccine. Produced via immunoSEQ multiplex PCR; TCRdb's table is partial and in-frame only. The sample records more than 110,000 clones, 93% being singletons. Sequences were derived from peripheral blood, sampled on day 0 of AZD1222 vaccination. Receptors were obtained from an adult in good health. Both conserved end residues are part of each CDR3. The D gene is left open where the match is weak. Clone size, where shown, is once, few, many, or a class for clones that have expanded.

CDR3 DNA	CDR3 protein	clone size	D gene	V gene	J gene
TGTGCCAGCAGTGTACAGGGACAGACCCAGTACTTC	CASSVQGQTQYF	-	-	TRBV12-3/TRBV12-4	TRBJ2-5
TGTGCCTGGAGTGTAGGCAGGGCGGCTGGAAACACCATATATTTT	CAWSVGRAAGNTIYF	-	-	TRBV30	TRBJ1-3
TGTGCCACCAGTCCCCGAGCGGGGGGTGTTAATGAGCAGTTCTTC	CATSPRAGGVNEQFF	once	TRBD2	TRBV24-1	TRBJ2-1
TGTGCCAGCAGCGCTAGGGGGAGGGGAAACACTGAAGCTTTCTTT	CASSARGRGNTEAFF	-	-	TRBV3-1/TRBV3-2	TRBJ1-1
TGTGCCAGCAGCCCCCGACTAGCGGGAGGGAACAATGAGCAGTTCTTC	CASSPRLAGGNNEQFF	once	TRBD2	TRBV9	TRBJ2-1
TGTGCCAGCAGCATGCCCAGGCCCATGAATCAGCCCCAGCATTTT	CASSMPRPMNQPQHF	-	-	TRBV11-3	TRBJ1-5
TGTGCCAGCAGTGGGCAGGTAACTGAAGCTTTCTTT	CASSGQVTEAFF	-	-	TRBV2	TRBJ1-1
TGTGCCAGTAGTATTACAGGGACTGGAAACACCATATATTTT	CASSITGTGNTIYF	-	-	TRBV19	TRBJ1-3
TGTGCCAGTAGTCCACAGGGGTCCTACGAGCAGTACTTC	CASSPQGSYEQYF	-	TRBD1	TRBV19	TRBJ2-7
TGTGCCAGCGGGCCGGGACAGGGTGTATTGAGCTACGAGCAGTACTTC	CASGPGQGVLSYEQYF	-	TRBD1	TRBV9	TRBJ2-7
TGTGCCAGCAGCGTGACCTACTGGACAGGGGATGGCTACACCTTC	CASSVTYWTGDGYTF	once	TRBD1	TRBV9	TRBJ1-2
TGTGCCAGCAGCGTTGAGCTCACCGGGGAGCTGTTTTTT	CASSVELTGELFF	-	-	TRBV9	TRBJ2-2
TGTGCCAGCAGCTTCAGGGACAGGGGAAGAAAGTACTTC	CASSFRDRGRKYF	-	TRBD1	TRBV5-8	TRBJ2-7
TGCAGCGCGAACAGGGGCGGGGACGAGCAGTACTTC	CSANRGGDEQYF	-	-	TRBV29-1	TRBJ2-7
TGTGCCAGCAGCCTGACTAGCGGGAGAGTGGAGACCCAGTACTTC	CASSLTSGRVETQYF	-	TRBD2	TRBV7-9	TRBJ2-5
TGTGCCAGCAGCCAGGGTCGGACGGAGCAGTACTTC	CASSQGRTEQYF	-	-	TRBV5-4	TRBJ2-7
TGTGCCAGCAGCCCTAGGACAACTAATGAAAAACTGTTTTTT	CASSPRTTNEKLFF	-	-	TRBV3-1/TRBV3-2	TRBJ1-4
TGTGCCAGCAGTTTAGGGAGGACAGGGTGGTACGAGCAGTACTTC	CASSLGRTGWYEQYF	-	TRBD1	TRBV27	TRBJ2-7
TGTGCCAGCTCACCAAGGGCAAATGGCTACACCTTC	CASSPRANGYTF	-	-	TRBV18	TRBJ1-2
TGTGCCAGCAGCCCTAGGGAGGGGGGTTTCTACAATGAGCAGTTCTTC	CASSPREGGFYNEQFF	-	-	TRBV11-2	TRBJ2-1
TGTGCCAGCAGCTTGGATCTTGGGGACAGGGGTGAACAGCCCCAGCATTTT	CASSLDLGDRGEQPQHF	-	TRBD1	TRBV5-5	TRBJ1-5
TGTGCCTGGAGGAGGACAGGGGGCGGCTATGGCTACACCTTC	CAWRRTGGGYGYTF	-	TRBD1	TRBV30	TRBJ1-2
TGCGCCAGCAGCGCCCGGACAGGGAAGTCTCTCTATGGCTACACCTTC	CASSARTGKSLYGYTF	-	TRBD1	TRBV5-1	TRBJ1-2
TGCGCCAGCAGCCCCCGACACGGCGGGGTCGAGCAGTACTTC	CASSPRHGGVEQYF	-	-	TRBV5-1	TRBJ2-7
TGTGCCACCACCGGAGGGATGACGGGCACCGGGGAGCTGTTTTTT	CATTGGMTGTGELFF	once	-	TRBV10-3	TRBJ2-2
TGTGCCAGCGCGTCCGACGGGGAGCTGTTTTTT	CASASDGELFF	-	-	TRBV2	TRBJ2-2
TGTGCCAGCAGTGAACAAAGGCGGAATGGCTACACCTTC	CASSEQRRNGYTF	-	-	TRBV2	TRBJ1-2
TGTGCCAGCAGCCAACGAAAATCCGGGACTGTAGCCTACGAGCAGTACTTC	CASSQRKSGTVAYEQYF	-	-	TRBV16	TRBJ2-7
TGTGCCAGCAGCAGACGAGGGGATATTGACACTGAAGCTTTCTTT	CASSRRGDIDTEAFF	-	-	TRBV21-1	TRBJ1-1
TGTGCCAGCAGTCCCCGCCTCCGCGACTACGAGCAGTACTTC	CASSPRLRDYEQYF	once	-	TRBV28	TRBJ2-7
TGTGCCAGCAGCGTAGCTGGAGGGGTCGCCTACGAGCAGTACTTC	CASSVAGGVAYEQYF	-	-	TRBV9	TRBJ2-7
TGCGCCAGCAGCCAAGAGGGACGGGAGGGCCGGCATGAGCAGTTCTTC	CASSQEGREGRHEQFF	-	TRBD2	TRBV4-1	TRBJ2-1
TGCGCCAGCAGCTTGTCATGGGACGGTAATGAAAAACTGTTTTTT	CASSLSWDGNEKLFF	-	-	TRBV5-1	TRBJ1-4
TGTGCCAGCAGCTTGTTGGGCAGCTCGAACACCGGGGAGCTGTTTTTT	CASSLLGSSNTGELFF	few	-	TRBV5-6	TRBJ2-2
TGCGCCAGCAGCCAAGATTTGGGTGATCAGCCCCAGCATTTT	CASSQDLGDQPQHF	once	-	TRBV4-1	TRBJ1-5
TGTGCCAGCAGCAGTTCTAGCTCCTACGAGCAGTACTTC	CASSSSSSYEQYF	-	-	TRBV6-5	TRBJ2-7
TGTGCCAGCACCATCAAGCCGGGTAACCCGTACAATGAGCAGTTCTTC	CASTIKPGNPYNEQFF	-	-	TRBV27	TRBJ2-1
TGTGCCAGCAGTCGGTCCGGGACAGGGTCGTACGAGCAGTACTTC	CASSRSGTGSYEQYF	few	TRBD1	TRBV27	TRBJ2-7
TGCGCCAGCAGCTTGCGGACAACGAACACCGGGGAGCTGTTTTTT	CASSLRTTNTGELFF	-	-	TRBV5-1	TRBJ2-2
TGTGCCAGCAGTAACCGGGGGAATGAAGCTTTCTTT	CASSNRGNEAFF	-	-	TRBV6-5	TRBJ1-1
TGTGCCAGCAACAGGGGTCGGGACCCCCCCTACAATGAGCAGTTCTTC	CASNRGRDPPYNEQFF	once	TRBD1	TRBV6-6	TRBJ2-1
TGCGCCAGCAGCCCGGGAGGGACAGAGAACACTGAAGCTTTCTTT	CASSPGGTENTEAFF	-	TRBD1	TRBV5-1	TRBJ1-1